The T cell receptor (beta chain) under discussion was sequenced for a study of human T cells and chemical hapten exposure. Trimming cost V 5 bases and J 7 bases; bases outside gene matches: 10. CDR3 length: 14 amino acids. Germline V gene sequence: CDR1 DFQATT, CDR2 SNEGSKA (reference sequence). TCRdb ran MiXCR on the RACE reads and lists one entry per CDR3 protein. Among about 80,000 distinct CDR3 sequences, 9% to 12% were seen once, and the ten largest hold around 1.5%. This clonotype was observed at least ten times. The sample's time point: patch test 1, 2 weeks after DPC sensitization. Noted treatment: therapeutic diphenylcyclopropenone sensitization with weekly scalp DPC.

The input for sequencing was whole blood, taken in connection with sensitization to the hapten diphenylcyclopropenone (DPC). The chain employs TRBV20-1 and TRBJ2-1; 8 bases align to TRBD2. The TCR originated in a woman between 45 and 65 years old with alopecia areata. Some clones in this sample may be carry-over from other donors' samples. The CDR3 sequence is CSAPKAGGRNEQFF. Here the CDR3 DNA reads TGCAGTGCTCCGAAGGCGGGAGGTCGAAATGAGCAGTTCTTC.